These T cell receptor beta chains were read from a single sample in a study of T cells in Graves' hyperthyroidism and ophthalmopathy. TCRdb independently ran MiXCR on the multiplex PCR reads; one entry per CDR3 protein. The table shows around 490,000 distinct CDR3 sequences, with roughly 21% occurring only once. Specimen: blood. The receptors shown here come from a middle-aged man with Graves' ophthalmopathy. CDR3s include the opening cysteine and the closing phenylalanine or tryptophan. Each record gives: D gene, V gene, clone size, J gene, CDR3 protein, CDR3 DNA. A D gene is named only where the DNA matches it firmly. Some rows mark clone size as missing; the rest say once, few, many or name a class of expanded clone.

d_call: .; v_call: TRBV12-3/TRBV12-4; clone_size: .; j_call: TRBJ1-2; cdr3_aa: CASSPDRPYGYTF; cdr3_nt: TGTGCCAGCAGTCCCGACAGGCCCTATGGCTACACCTTC
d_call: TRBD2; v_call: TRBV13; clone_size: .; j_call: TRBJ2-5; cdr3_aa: CASSFREGGLETQYF; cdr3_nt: TGTGCCAGCAGCTTCCGGGAGGGGGGATTGGAGACCCAGTACTTC
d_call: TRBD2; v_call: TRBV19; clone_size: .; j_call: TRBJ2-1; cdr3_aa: CASSIWSSGRYEQFF; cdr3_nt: TGTGCCAGTAGTATCTGGTCTAGCGGGAGATATGAGCAGTTCTTC
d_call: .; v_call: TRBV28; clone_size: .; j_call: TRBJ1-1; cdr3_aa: CASSPRQGWTEAFF; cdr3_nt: TGTGCCAGCAGCCCGCGGCAGGGTTGGACTGAAGCTTTCTTT
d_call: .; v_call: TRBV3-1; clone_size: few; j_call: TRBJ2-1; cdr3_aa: CASRGEGGSSYNEQFF; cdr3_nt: TGTGCCAGCAGAGGCGAGGGGGGGAGCTCCTACAATGAGCAGTTCTTC
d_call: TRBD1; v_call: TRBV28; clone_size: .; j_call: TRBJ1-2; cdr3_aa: CASSLTGGAGYGYTF; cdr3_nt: TGTGCCAGCAGTTTAACAGGGGGCGCAGGCTATGGCTACACCTTC
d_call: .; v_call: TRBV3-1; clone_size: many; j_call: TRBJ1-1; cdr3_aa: CASSPAGADTEAFF; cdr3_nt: TGTGCCAGCAGCCCCGCGGGTGCGGACACTGAAGCTTTCTTT
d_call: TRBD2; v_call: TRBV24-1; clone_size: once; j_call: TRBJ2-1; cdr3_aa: CATSDRLAGPLYNEQFF; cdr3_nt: TGTGCCACCAGTGACAGACTAGCGGGCCCACTCTACAATGAGCAGTTCTTC
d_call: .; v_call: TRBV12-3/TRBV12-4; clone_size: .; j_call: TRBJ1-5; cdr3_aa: CASSLRAYSNQPQHF; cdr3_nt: TGTGCCAGCAGTTTGAGGGCCTATAGCAATCAGCCCCAGCATTTT
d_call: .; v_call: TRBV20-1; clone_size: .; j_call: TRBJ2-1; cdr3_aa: CSARDLTTEQFF; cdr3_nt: TGCAGTGCTAGAGATCTCACGACGGAGCAGTTCTTC
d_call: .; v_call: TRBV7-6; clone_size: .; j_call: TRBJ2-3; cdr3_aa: CASSSWRGADTQYF; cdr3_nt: TGTGCCAGCAGCTCATGGCGTGGGGCAGATACGCAGTATTTT
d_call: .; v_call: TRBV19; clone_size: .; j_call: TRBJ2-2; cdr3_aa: CASRAPAANTGELFF; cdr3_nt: TGTGCCAGTAGGGCCCCGGCGGCCAACACCGGGGAGCTGTTTTTT
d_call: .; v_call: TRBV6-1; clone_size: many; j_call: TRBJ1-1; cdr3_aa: CASKKEVDTEAFF; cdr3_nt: TGTGCCAGCAAAAAGGAGGTGGACACTGAAGCTTTCTTT
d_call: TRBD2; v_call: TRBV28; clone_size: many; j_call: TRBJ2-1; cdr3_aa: CASSTLGAGGGDEQFF; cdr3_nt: TGTGCCAGCAGCACCCTAGGGGCGGGAGGCGGGGATGAGCAGTTCTTC
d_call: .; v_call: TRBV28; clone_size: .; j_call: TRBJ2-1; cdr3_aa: CASRSASGFTGEQFF; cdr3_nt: TGTGCCAGCAGATCCGCTAGCGGCTTTACAGGGGAGCAGTTCTTC
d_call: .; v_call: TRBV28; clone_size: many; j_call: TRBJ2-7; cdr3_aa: CASSFHRVPEQYF; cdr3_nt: TGTGCCAGCAGTTTTCACAGGGTTCCCGAGCAGTACTTC
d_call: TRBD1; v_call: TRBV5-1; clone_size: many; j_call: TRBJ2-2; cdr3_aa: CASSLTGGAVGELFF; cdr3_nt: TGCGCCAGCAGCTTGACAGGGGGCGCGGTCGGGGAGCTGTTTTTT
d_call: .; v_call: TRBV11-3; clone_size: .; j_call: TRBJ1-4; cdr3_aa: CASEGQTLNPLWDEKLFF; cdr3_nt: TGTGCCAGCGAAGGACAGACCCTAAACCCCCTCTGGGATGAAAAACTGTTTTTT
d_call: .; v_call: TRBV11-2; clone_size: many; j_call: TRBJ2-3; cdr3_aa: CASIPASAGQLPTDTQYF; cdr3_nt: TGTGCCAGCATCCCGGCGAGTGCGGGACAACTCCCCACAGATACGCAGTATTTT
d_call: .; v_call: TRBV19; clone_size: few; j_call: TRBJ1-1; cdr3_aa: CASSIERGGEAFF; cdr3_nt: TGTGCCAGTAGTATAGAGAGGGGAGGAGAAGCTTTCTTT
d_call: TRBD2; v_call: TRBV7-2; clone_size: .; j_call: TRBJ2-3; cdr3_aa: CASSSDGGRAQYF; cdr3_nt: TGTGCCAGCAGCTCCGACGGCGGGAGGGCGCAGTATTTT
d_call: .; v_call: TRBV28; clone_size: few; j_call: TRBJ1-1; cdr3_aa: CASSPPGGWTEAFF; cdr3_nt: TGTGCCAGCAGCCCCCCGGGAGGGTGGACTGAAGCTTTCTTT
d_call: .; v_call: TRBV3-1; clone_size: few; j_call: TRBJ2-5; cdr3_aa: CASSQTREETQYF; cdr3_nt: TGTGCCAGCAGCCAGACTAGAGAAGAGACCCAGTACTTC
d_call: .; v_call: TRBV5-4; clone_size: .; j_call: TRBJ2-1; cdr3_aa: CASSSPVSGGNEQFF; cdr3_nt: TGTGCCAGCAGCTCGCCAGTTTCCGGGGGCAATGAGCAGTTCTTC
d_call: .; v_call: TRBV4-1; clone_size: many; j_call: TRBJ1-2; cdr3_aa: CASSQSGANYGYTF; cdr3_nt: TGCGCCAGCAGCCAATCCGGGGCTAACTATGGCTACACCTTC
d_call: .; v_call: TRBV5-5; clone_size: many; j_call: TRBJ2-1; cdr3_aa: CASSSPTGPSSYNEQFF; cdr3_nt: TGTGCCAGCAGCTCCCCGACAGGACCCTCCTCCTACAATGAGCAGTTCTTC
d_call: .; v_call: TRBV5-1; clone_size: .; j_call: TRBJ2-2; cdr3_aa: CASSFGKNTGELFF; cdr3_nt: TGCGCCAGCAGCTTTGGGAAGAACACCGGGGAGCTGTTTTTT
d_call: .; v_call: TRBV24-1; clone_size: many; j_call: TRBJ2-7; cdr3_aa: CATSDSTSYEQYF; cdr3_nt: TGTGCCACCAGTGATTCTACCTCCTACGAGCAGTACTTC
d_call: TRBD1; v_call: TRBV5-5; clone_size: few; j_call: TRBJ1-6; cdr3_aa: CASSSQGDSPLHF; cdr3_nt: TGTGCCAGCAGCTCACAGGGGGATTCACCCCTCCACTTT
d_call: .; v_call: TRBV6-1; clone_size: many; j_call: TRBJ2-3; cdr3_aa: CASRDPSGPTDTQYF; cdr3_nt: TGTGCCAGCAGAGATCCCAGCGGACCCACAGATACGCAGTATTTT
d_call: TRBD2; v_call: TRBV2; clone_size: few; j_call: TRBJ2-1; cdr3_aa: CASSEGGTSPYNEQFF; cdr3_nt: TGTGCCAGCAGTGAAGGAGGGACTAGCCCGTACAATGAGCAGTTCTTC
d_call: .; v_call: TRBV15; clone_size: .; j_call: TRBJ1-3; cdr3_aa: CATSRDRGATGNTIYF; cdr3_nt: TGTGCCACCAGCAGAGATCGTGGGGCCACTGGAAACACCATATATTTT
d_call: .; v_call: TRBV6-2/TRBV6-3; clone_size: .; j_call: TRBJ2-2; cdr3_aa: CASSYSGPLANTGELFF; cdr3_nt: TGTGCCAGCAGTTACTCGGGCCCCCTCGCGAACACCGGGGAGCTGTTTTTT
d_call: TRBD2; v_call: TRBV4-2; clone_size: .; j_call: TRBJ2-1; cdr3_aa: CASSQERTSGGLNEQFF; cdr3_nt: TGTGCCAGCAGCCAGGAGCGGACTAGCGGGGGACTCAATGAGCAGTTCTTC
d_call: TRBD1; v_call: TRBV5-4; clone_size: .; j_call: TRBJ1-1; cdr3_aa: CASSLGGTGVTAFF; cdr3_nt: TGTGCCAGCAGCTTGGGAGGGACAGGGGTTACAGCTTTCTTT
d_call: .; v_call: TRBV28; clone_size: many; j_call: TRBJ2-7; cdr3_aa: CASSLSLYPYEQYF; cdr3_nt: TGTGCCAGCAGTTTATCCCTCTACCCCTACGAGCAGTACTTC
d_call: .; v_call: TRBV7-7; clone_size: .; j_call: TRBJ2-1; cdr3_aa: CASSLAAAPHNEQFF; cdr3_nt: TGTGCTAGCAGCTTAGCCGCTGCCCCCCACAATGAGCAGTTCTTC
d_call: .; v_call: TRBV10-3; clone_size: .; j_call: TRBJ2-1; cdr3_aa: CAISESWGALYNEQFF; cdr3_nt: TGTGCCATCAGTGAGTCGTGGGGGGCGCTTTACAATGAGCAGTTCTTC
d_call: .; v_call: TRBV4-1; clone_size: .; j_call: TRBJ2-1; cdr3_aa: CASSRYRVDEQFF; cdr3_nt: TGCGCCAGCAGCCGTTACAGGGTAGATGAGCAGTTCTTC